Listed here are 23 T cell receptor beta chains from one sample, sequenced in a study of blood T cells in healthy people across ages. The use of a sample-barcoded 5' primer and a J-beta primer mix characterized a second PCR of 7 to 11 cycles. One entry per CDR3 protein, called by TCRdb with MiXCR from the 5' RACE reads. The sample yields 800,000 or so distinct CDR3 sequences, about half seen once. Specimen: blood. The receptors were sampled from a man at least 80 years old in good health.

The sample holds many counts of this clonotype. The chain carries TRBV27 and TRBJ2-1, with no clear D. This CDR3 is built from 11 residues. The ends were cut back, 11 bases at V and 5 bases at J, with 10 bases in the middle. In germline, CDR1 is MNHEY, CDR2 SMNVEV (reference sequence). CDR3 sequence: CAAVGNNEQFF. CDR3 sequence (DNA): TGTGCCGCGGTAGGGAACAATGAGCAGTTCTTC.

This chain links TRBV6-1 with TRBJ2-1; D might be TRBD2 (5 bases). Germline V CDR1 and CDR2: MNHNS, SASEGT. The CDR3 runs to 16 residues. V was trimmed by 7 bases and J by 0 bases, leaving 16 bases between them. CDR3 in DNA: TGTGCCAGCATCGAGGGTCCTGCTAACTCCTACAATGAGCAGTTCTTC. It codes for CASIEGPANSYNEQFF.

The rearrangement uses TRBV15 and TRBJ2-3, with 7 bases matching TRBD1. CDR3 length: 16 amino acids. Looked up from germline, CDR1 is LNHNV and CDR2 is YYDKDF (reference sequence). V shed 7 bases and J 4 bases; nucleotides not matched to a gene: 14. CDR3: CATNTLYLQGSDTQYF. The DNA of the CDR3 is TGTGCCACCAACACACTCTACCTACAGGGGTCAGATACGCAGTATTTT.

This rearrangement joins TRBV12-3 or TRBV12-4 to TRBJ2-3; TRBD1 matches 9 bases. The CDR3 runs to 15 residues. The junction had 5 bases not matched to a gene; V was cut back by 7 bases and J by 0 bases. CDR3 protein: CASTPGTGSTDTQYF. CDR3 in DNA: TGTGCCAGCACCCCAGGGACAGGGAGCACAGATACGCAGTATTTT.

This clonotype showed up many times. Being one base from a much bigger clone, this may be a read error. J is TRBJ2-3 and V is TRBV5-1; TRBD2 is a possible D gene (5 bases). The CDR3 runs 17 residues. The V gene's germline CDR1 is SGHRS and CDR2 YFSETQ. V was shortened by 1 base and J by 5 bases, with 20 bases between the two germline ends. In DNA form, the CDR3 reads TGCGCCAGCAGCTTGTATGGACGGAGAGAGGGTGTAGATACGCAGTATTTT. This translates into CASSLYGRREGVDTQYF.

The gene calls are TRBV20-1 and TRBJ2-5, with D perhaps TRBD2 (6 bases). TRBJ2-7 explains the end of the DNA better; the J call may be wrong. Germline V gene sequence: CDR1 DFQATT, CDR2 SNEGSKA (reference sequence). This CDR3 spans 15 amino acids. The CDR3 nucleotides are TGCAGTGCTAGAGCGCGGGGCGTACTCCTAGGCGAGCAGTACTTC. Residues: CSARARGVLLGEQYF.

The sample holds a few counts of this clonotype. The CDR3 DNA follows: TGTGCCAGCAGTGACCCAGACACGAAAGATAGCAATCAGCCCCAGCATTTT. Translation gives CASSDPDTKDSNQPQHF. The chain has TRBV25-1 and TRBJ1-5, with D unclear. The germline V gene has CDR1 MGHDK and CDR2 SYGVNS. The CDR3 is made up of 17 amino acids. Between the trimmed V and J ends, which lost 3 bases and 0 bases, there was a span of 15 bases.

This clonotype was seen a few times. This sequence joins TRBV9 and TRBJ2-7; 9 bases match TRBD1. Germline V gives CDR1 SGDLS, CDR2 YYNGEE. This CDR3 contains 13 residues. J gave up 3 bases and V 7 bases, and 5 bases lay outside the gene matches. The chain's CDR3 is CASGTGQGYEQYF. In DNA, the CDR3 is TGTGCCAGCGGGACAGGGCAGGGCTACGAGCAGTACTTC.

The chain employs TRBV12-3 or TRBV12-4 and TRBJ2-7; tentative D call: TRBD2 (5 bases). Trimming shortened V by 5 bases and J by 0 bases, and 11 bases separated the two germline ends. The CDR3 sequence is 14 residues long. The CDR3 DNA is TGTGCCAGCAGTGCCCTAGGGAGCTCCTACGAGCAGTACTTC. Translated, it gives CASSALGSSYEQYF.

V is TRBV28 and J is TRBJ2-5, with 11 bases lining up with TRBD2. The CDR3 consists of 16 residues. J gave up 1 base and V 4 bases, and 5 bases lay outside the gene matches. Germline CDR1 reads MDHEN; CDR2 reads SYDVKM. The CDR3 DNA sequence: TGTGCCAGCAGTTCCACTAGCGGGAGCGTCCAAGAGACCCAGTACTTC. Residues: CASSSTSGSVQETQYF.

V and J are TRBV5-1 and TRBJ1-3; D uncertain. The germline gives CDR1 SGHRS, CDR2 YFSETQ. The ends were cut back, 3 bases at V and 2 bases at J, with 12 bases in the middle. CDR3 length equals 15 residues. The chain's CDR3 is CASSSGPGTGNTIYF. The CDR3, as DNA: TGCGCCAGCAGCTCGGGTCCCGGGACTGGAAACACCATATATTTT.

This clonotype was detected many times. V gene TRBV7-2 combines with J gene TRBJ2-7; 13 nucleotides match TRBD2. Germline CDR1 SGHTA, CDR2 FQGNSA. The CDR3 runs to 15 residues. Germline trimming cut 5 bases from V and 2 bases from J; bases unmatched to any gene: 3. The CDR3: CASSMGLAGPYEQYF. The CDR3 DNA reads as TGTGCCAGCAGCATGGGACTAGCGGGACCCTACGAGCAGTACTTC.

The chain joins TRBV12-3 or TRBV12-4 to TRBJ2-2, with 9 bases identical to TRBD2. The J segment lost 3 bases and the V segment lost 7 bases, leaving 15 bases of the junction unmatched. This CDR3 region has 18 residues. The CDR3 DNA reads as TGTGCCAGCACTATAAGTTGGCTAGCGGGGACCTACACCGGGGAGCTGTTTTTT. As protein: CASTISWLAGTYTGELFF.

In this sample, this clonotype turned up a few times. The chain couples TRBV7-9 to TRBJ2-6; the match to TRBD1 covers 7 bases. CDR1 is SEHNR and CDR2 is FQNEAQ in the germline V gene (reference sequence). The CDR3 is 17 amino acids. V was clipped by 3 bases and J by 1 base; unmatched bases: 6. In DNA form, the CDR3 reads TGTGCCAGCAGCTTCGACAGGGTTAGTTCTGGGGCCAACGTCCTGACTTTC. Its protein product is CASSFDRVSSGANVLTF.

This chain connects TRBV15 to TRBJ1-2, with no clear D. The CDR3 loop spans 15 amino acids. V lost 0 bases, J lost 0 bases, and 8 bases lay in between. The germline gives CDR1 LNHNV, CDR2 YYDKDF (reference sequence). In DNA, the CDR3 is TGTGCCACCAGCAGAGATCACTATTCTAACTATGGCTACACCTTC. Its protein product is CATSRDHYSNYGYTF.

The chain employs TRBV29-1 and TRBJ2-7, with D tentatively TRBD2 (6 bases). V was clipped by 7 bases and J by 2 bases, with 12 bases between them. This CDR3 comprises 12 residues. The germline gives CDR1 SQVTM, CDR2 ANQGSEA. The CDR3 protein is CSAGDGPYEQYF. The DNA of the CDR3 is TGCAGCGCGGGGGACGGTCCCTACGAGCAGTACTTC.

This sequence joins TRBV10-3 and TRBJ1-2; D remains ambiguous. This CDR3 has 14 residues. The V gene lost 5 bases and the J gene lost 0 bases, with 10 bases spanning the gap. Germline-derived CDR1 and CDR2 are ENHRY and SYGVKD. The CDR3 nucleotides read TGTGCCATCAGTACCGGGAGCCCTAACTATGGCTACACCTTC. This encodes CAISTGSPNYGYTF.

This clonotype showed up just a few times. The rearrangement uses TRBV20-1 and TRBJ1-2; weak D call: TRBD1 (6 bases). Germline CDR1 is DFQATT and CDR2 is SNEGSKA (reference sequence). Trimming pared 5 bases from V and 2 bases from J, leaving 18 bases between. The CDR3 has 15 residues. The CDR3 DNA reads as TGCAGTGCTGCCTCCGGGGGCGCCGCCAACTATGGCTACACCTTC. This gives the protein CSAASGGAANYGYTF.

The chain employs TRBV29-1 and TRBJ2-5, with 14 bases aligning to TRBD2. Judging by the DNA end, TRBJ2-7 fits better; the J call may be wrong. The CDR3 has 13 residues. The germline V gene has CDR1 SQVTM and CDR2 ANQGSEA. The CDR3 DNA sequence: TGCAGCGTTGCAGGGACTAGCGGGAGCGAGCAGTACTTC. This gives the protein CSVAGTSGSEQYF.

Of note for this clonotype: An end of the junction does not agree with germline; a read error may underlie this. The chain carries TRBV29-1 and TRBJ2-3; unclear D gene. Germline loops: CDR1 SQVTM, CDR2 ANQGSEA. The CDR3 extends over 15 amino acids. CDR3 in DNA: TGCAGTGTTGAAAGAGAGACCTTCATCACAGATACGCAGTATTTT. Protein sequence: CSVERETFITDTQYF.

This clonotype was counted only a few times. The chain couples TRBV5-1 to TRBJ1-2; D unclear. This CDR3 is 15 amino acids long. V was cut by 4 bases and J by 6 bases, with 19 bases left in between. Germline V gives CDR1 SGHRS, CDR2 YFSETQ. The CDR3 loop is CASSLGSGVGHGYTF. CDR3 coding DNA: TGCGCCAGCAGCCTGGGTTCCGGGGTAGGGCATGGCTACACCTTC.

As concerns this clonotype: This may be a read error, as it is one base from a much larger clone. This chain links TRBV27 with TRBJ1-4, with unresolved D. CDR3 length: 14 amino acids. Germline loops: CDR1 MNHEY, CDR2 SMNVEV (reference sequence). V gave up 5 bases and J gave up 3 bases, with 10 bases separating them. In DNA form, the CDR3 reads TGTGCCAGCAGTGTACTCGGCCCTAATGAAAAACTGTTTTTT. Encoded protein: CASSVLGPNEKLFF.

Regarding this clonotype: An end of the junction differs from the germline gene, which may be a read error. This chain uses TRBV9 with TRBJ2-7, with D hard to call. CDR1 and CDR2 from the germline V gene are SGDLS and YYNGEE. The CDR3 extends over 15 amino acids. CDR3 DNA sequence: TGTGCCAGCAGTGTAGAGTCCTCACTGTCCTACGAGCAGTACTTC. It yields the protein CASSVESSLSYEQYF. Filled out from reference TRBV9 and TRBJ2-7, the complete variable domain reads DSGVTQTPKHLITATGQRVTLRCSPRSGDLSVYWYQQSLDQGLQFLIQYYNGEERAKGNILERFSAQQFPDLHSELNLSSLELGDSALYFCASSVESSLSYEQYFGPGTRLTVT.